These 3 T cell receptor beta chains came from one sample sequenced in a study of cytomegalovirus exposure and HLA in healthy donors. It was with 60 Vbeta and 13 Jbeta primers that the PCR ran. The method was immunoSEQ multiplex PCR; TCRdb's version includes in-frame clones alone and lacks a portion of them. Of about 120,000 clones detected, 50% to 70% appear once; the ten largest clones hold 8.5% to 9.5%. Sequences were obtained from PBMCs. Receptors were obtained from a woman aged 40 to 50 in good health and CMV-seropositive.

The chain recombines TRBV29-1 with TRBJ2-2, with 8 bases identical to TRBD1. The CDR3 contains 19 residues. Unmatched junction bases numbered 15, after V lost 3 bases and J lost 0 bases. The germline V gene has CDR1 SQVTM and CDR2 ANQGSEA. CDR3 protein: CSVEQGGQGPKANTGELFF. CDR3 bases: TGCAGCGTTGAGCAAGGAGGACAGGGACCCAAAGCGAACACCGGGGAGCTGTTTTTT.

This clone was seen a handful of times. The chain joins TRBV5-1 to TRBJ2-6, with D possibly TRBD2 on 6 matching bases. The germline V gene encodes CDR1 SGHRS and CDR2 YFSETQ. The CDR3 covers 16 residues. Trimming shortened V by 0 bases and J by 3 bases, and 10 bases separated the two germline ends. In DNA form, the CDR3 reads TGCGCCAGCAGCTTGGTCGCCGGGGGTGGGGCCAACGTCCTGACTTTC. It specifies CASSLVAGGGANVLTF.

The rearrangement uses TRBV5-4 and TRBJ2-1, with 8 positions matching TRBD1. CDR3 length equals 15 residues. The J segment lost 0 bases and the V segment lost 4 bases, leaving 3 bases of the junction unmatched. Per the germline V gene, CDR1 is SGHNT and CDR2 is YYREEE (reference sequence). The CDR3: CASSGTGGSYNEQFF. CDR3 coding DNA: TGTGCCAGCAGCGGTACAGGGGGCTCCTACAATGAGCAGTTCTTC.